This T cell receptor beta chain was retrieved from a study of shared clonotypes between healthy human individuals. Study details: In total, the donors were two women and a few men aged 18 to 49. Findings of the study overall: The naive CD4 repertoires of a few donors were compared, and approximately 5% of clonotypes were shared.

Note on this clone: Its target is unknown.

The CDR3 consists of 15 residues. The germline gives CDR1 MNHEY, CDR2 SMNVEV (reference sequence). The ends were cut back, 5 bases at V and 3 bases at J, with 14 bases in the middle. TCRdb keeps only in-frame clones here, not all; method: immunoSEQ multiplex PCR. The table records fewer than 700,000 clones, 90% to 95% of them present only once. Selected positively for CCR7 and CD45RO-negative, naive CD8 cells excluded terminally differentiated effector memory CD45RA+ cells. There were no recent acute infections or vaccinations among the donors, who were healthy HIV-negative adults. Caucasian adults living in Nashville, Tennessee, provided all samples.

The sequence came from a woman aged 25 to 45 in good health. The sample comprised naive CD8+ T cells sorted from blood. The V and J genes are TRBV27 and TRBJ1-5; D remains ambiguous. CDR3 sequence: CASSPPARVNQPQHF. In nucleotides, the CDR3 is TGTGCCAGCAGTCCCCCTGCGCGGGTCAATCAGCCCCAGCATTTT.